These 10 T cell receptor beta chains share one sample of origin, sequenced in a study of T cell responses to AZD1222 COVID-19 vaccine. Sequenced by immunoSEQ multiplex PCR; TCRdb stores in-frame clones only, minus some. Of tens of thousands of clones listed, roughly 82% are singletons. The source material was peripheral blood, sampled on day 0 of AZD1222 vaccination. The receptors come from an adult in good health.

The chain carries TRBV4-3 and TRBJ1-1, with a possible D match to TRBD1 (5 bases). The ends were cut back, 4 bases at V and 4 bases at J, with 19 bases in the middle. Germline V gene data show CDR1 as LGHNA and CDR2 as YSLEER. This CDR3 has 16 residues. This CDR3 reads CASSPSTPGPLTEAFF. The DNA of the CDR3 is TGCGCCAGCAGCCCCTCCACCCCGGGACCACTCACTGAAGCTTTCTTT.

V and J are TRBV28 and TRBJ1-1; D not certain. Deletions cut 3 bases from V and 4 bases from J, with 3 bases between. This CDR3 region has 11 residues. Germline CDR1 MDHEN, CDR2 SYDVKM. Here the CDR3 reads CASSFGTEAFF. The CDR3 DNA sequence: TGTGCCAGCAGTTTCGGCACTGAAGCTTTCTTT.

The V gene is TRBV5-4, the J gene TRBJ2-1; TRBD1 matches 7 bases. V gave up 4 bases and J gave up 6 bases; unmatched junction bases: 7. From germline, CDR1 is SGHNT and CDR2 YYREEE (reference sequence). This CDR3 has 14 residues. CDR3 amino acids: CASSVQGVGNEQFF. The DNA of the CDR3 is TGTGCCAGCAGCGTCCAGGGGGTCGGCAATGAGCAGTTCTTC.

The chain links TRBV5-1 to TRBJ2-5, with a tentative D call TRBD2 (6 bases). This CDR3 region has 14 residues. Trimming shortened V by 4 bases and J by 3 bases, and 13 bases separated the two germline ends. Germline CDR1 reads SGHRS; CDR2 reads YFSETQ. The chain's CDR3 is CASSRRLEKETQYF. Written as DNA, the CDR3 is TGCGCCAGCAGCCGTAGACTAGAAAAAGAGACCCAGTACTTC.

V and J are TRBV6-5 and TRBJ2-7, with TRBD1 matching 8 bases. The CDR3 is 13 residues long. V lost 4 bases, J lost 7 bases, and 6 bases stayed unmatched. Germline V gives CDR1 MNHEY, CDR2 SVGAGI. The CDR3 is CASSWQGAGEQYV. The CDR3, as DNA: TGTGCCAGCAGTTGGCAGGGGGCGGGAGAGCAGTACGTC.

The DNA for the CDR3 is TGTGCCAGTAGTTTGCAGAACCAAGAGACCCAGTACTTC. It encodes CASSLQNQETQYF. This rearrangement joins TRBV19 to TRBJ2-5, with D hard to call. CDR3 length equals 13 residues. Germline V CDR1 and CDR2: LNHDA, SQIVND (reference sequence). V was trimmed by 5 bases and J by 0 bases, leaving 7 bases between them.

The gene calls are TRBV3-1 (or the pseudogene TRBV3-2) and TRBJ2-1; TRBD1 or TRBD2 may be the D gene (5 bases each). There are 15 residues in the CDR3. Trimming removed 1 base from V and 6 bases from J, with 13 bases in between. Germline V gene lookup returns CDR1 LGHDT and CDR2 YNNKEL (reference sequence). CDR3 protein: CASSQVPEGINEQFF. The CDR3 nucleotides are TGTGCCAGCAGCCAAGTTCCCGAGGGGATCAATGAGCAGTTCTTC.

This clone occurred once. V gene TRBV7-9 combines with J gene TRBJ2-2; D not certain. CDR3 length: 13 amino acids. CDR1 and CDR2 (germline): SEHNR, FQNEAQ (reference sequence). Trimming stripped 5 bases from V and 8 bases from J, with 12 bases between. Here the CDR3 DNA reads TGTGCCAGCAGCCTACAAGTCGGGGGGGAGCTGTTTTTT. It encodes CASSLQVGGELFF.

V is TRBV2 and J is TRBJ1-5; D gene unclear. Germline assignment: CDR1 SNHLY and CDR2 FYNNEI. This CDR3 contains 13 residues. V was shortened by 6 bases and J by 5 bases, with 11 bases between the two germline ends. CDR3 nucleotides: TGTGCCAGCAGGGACGGGAGATATCAGCCCCAGCATTTT. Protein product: CASRDGRYQPQHF. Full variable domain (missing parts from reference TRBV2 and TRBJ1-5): EPEVTQTPSHQVTQMGQEVILRCVPISNHLYFYWYRQILGQKVEFLVSFYNNEISEKSEIFDDQFSVERPDGSNFTLKIRSTKLEDSAMYFCASRDGRYQPQHFGDGTRLSIL.

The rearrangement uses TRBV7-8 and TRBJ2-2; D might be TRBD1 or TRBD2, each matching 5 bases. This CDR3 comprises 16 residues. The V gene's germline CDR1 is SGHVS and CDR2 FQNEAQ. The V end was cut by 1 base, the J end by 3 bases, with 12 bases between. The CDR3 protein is CASSLEGTIHTGELFF. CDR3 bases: TGTGCCAGCAGCTTAGAAGGGACCATCCACACCGGGGAGCTGTTTTTT.